Shown below are 6 T cell receptor beta chains from a single sample sequenced in a study of T cell repertoires in cytomegalovirus infection. The antigens these receptors bind are not known. TCRdb passed the reads through MiXCR, listing each CDR3 protein once. The data hold 750,000 to 950,000 distinct CDR3 sequences, with almost 30% observed a single time. The sequencing used cultured CD8+ T cells from PBMCs, collected from culture after CMV antigen stimulation. The receptors shown here come from a human donor in good health (CMV status not recorded). Some clones in this sample may be carry-over from other donors' samples.

This clonotype appeared a few times. The gene calls are TRBV27 and TRBJ1-1; D gene unclear. Trimming stripped 6 bases from V and 3 bases from J, with 14 bases between. CDR1 and CDR2 from the germline V gene are MNHEY and SMNVEV (reference sequence). The CDR3 extends over 14 amino acids. The CDR3 protein is CASRKGYLDTEAFF. The CDR3, as DNA: TGTGCCAGCAGAAAAGGGTATTTGGACACTGAAGCTTTCTTT.

This chain links TRBV24-1 with TRBJ2-1, with D possibly TRBD1 on 5 matching bases. The CDR3 totals 16 residues. The ends were cut back, 4 bases at V and 4 bases at J, with 16 bases in the middle. CDR1 is KGHDR, CDR2 SFDVKD, per germline. The CDR3 DNA sequence: TGTGCCACCAGTGACCCCCAAAGGGGCTTGTACAATGAGCAGTTCTTC. Protein product: CATSDPQRGLYNEQFF.

V and J are TRBV27 and TRBJ2-1; D may be TRBD2 (6 bases). Germline V gene sequence: CDR1 MNHEY, CDR2 SMNVEV (reference sequence). The CDR3 is 14 residues long. V shed 3 bases and J shed 4 bases, with 10 bases lying between them. The CDR3 spells CASSFAGRYNEQFF. In nucleotides, the CDR3 is TGTGCCAGCAGTTTTGCGGGGCGGTACAATGAGCAGTTCTTC.

This clonotype has more than one count but fewer than ten. The CDR3 region has the DNA TGCAGTGCTAGTGGACAGAATAATGAAAAACTGTTTTTT. This codes for CSASGQNNEKLFF. V usage is TRBV20-1 and J usage is TRBJ1-4, with D possibly being TRBD1 (6 bases). Germline CDR1 DFQATT, CDR2 SNEGSKA (reference sequence). Trimming cost V 3 bases and J 4 bases, with 9 bases left between them. This CDR3 is 13 amino acids long.

This clonotype was counted only a few times. V gene TRBV4-1 combines with J gene TRBJ1-1, with D uncertain. The germline V gene encodes CDR1 MGHRA and CDR2 YSYEKL. V was clipped by 0 bases and J by 0 bases, with 8 bases between them. This CDR3 spans 15 amino acids. The CDR3 loop reads CASSQDELLNTEAFF. The CDR3 DNA follows: TGCGCCAGCAGCCAAGATGAACTCCTGAACACTGAAGCTTTCTTT.

This clonotype was seen more than once but under ten times. The chain links TRBV6-1 to TRBJ2-7; D gene ambiguous. V gave up 6 bases and J gave up 9 bases, with 12 bases separating them. CDR1 and CDR2 (germline): MNHNS, SASEGT. This CDR3 comprises 11 residues. In nucleotides, the CDR3 is TGTGCCAGCAGCCTACCCCCCAGGCAGTACTTC. The encoded protein is CASSLPPRQYF.